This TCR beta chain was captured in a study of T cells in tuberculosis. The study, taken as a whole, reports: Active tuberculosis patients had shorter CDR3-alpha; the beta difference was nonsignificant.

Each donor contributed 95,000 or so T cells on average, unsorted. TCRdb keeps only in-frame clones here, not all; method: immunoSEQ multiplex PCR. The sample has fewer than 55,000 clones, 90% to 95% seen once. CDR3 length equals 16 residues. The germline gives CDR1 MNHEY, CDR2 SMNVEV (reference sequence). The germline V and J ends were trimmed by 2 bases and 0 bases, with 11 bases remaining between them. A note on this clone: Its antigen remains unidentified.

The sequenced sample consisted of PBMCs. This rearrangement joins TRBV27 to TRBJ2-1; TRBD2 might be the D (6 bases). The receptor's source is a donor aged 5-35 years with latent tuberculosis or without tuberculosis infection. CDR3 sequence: CASSLIGTFSYNEQFF. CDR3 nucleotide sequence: TGTGCCAGCAGTTTAATCGGGACTTTCTCCTACAATGAGCAGTTCTTC.